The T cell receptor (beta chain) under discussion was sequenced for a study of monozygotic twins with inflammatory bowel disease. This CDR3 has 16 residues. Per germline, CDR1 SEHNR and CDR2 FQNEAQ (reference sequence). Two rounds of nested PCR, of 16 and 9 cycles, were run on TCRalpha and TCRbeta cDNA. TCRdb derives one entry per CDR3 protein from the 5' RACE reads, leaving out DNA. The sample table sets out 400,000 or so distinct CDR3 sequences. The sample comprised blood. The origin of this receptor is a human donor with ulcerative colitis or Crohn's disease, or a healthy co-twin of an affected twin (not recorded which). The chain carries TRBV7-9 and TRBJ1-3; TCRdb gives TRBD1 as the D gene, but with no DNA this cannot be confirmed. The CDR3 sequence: CASSVTRDSSGNTIYF.